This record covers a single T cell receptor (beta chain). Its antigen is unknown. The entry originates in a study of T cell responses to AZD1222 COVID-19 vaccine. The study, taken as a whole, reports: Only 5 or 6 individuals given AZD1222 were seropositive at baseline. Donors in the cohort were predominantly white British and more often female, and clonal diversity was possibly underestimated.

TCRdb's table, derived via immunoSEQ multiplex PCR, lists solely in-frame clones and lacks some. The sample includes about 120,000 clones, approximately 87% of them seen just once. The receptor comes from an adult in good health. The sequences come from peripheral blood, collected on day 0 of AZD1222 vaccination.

The CDR3 loop reads CATEKAERGHTAKNIQYF. The CDR3 DNA reads as TGTGCCACCGAGAAGGCGGAAAGGGGCCATACGGCCAAAAACATTCAGTACTTC. The chain links TRBV21-1 to TRBJ2-4; the D call of TRBD1 is as the table states it, not checked on the DNA. TRBV21-1 is marked as a pseudogene. This CDR3 has 18 amino acids.